A selection of T cell receptor beta chains follows, all from one sample in a study of T cells in Graves' hyperthyroidism and ophthalmopathy. TCRdb itself ran the multiplex PCR reads through MiXCR, one entry per CDR3 protein. The sample has approximately 560,000 distinct CDR3 sequences, 15% to 17% seen once. The sequencing sample was made of blood. The receptors were sampled from a woman aged 30 to 39 with Graves' hyperthyroidism. Each CDR3 is given with its conserved first and last residue. A D gene is named only where the DNA matches it firmly. The listing skips clone size in some rows; elsewhere it reads once, few, many or a size class.

NA	TRBV7-2	many	TRBJ1-1	TGTGCCAGCGAAAGTTGGGCCGAGGTGAACACTGAAGCTTTCTTT	CASESWAEVNTEAFF
NA	TRBV12-3/TRBV12-4	many	TRBJ1-1	TGTGCCAGCAGTTTCCGGCAGGGCAACACTGAAGCTTTCTTT	CASSFRQGNTEAFF
NA	TRBV20-1	NA	TRBJ2-3	TGCAGTGCTAGCTATCTAGCGTCCTCAGATACGCAGTATTTT	CSASYLASSDTQYF
NA	TRBV7-2	NA	TRBJ1-4	TGTGCCAGCAGCTTAGTGAGGCAGGATAATGAAAAACTGTTTTTT	CASSLVRQDNEKLFF
NA	TRBV11-2	many	TRBJ2-3	TGTGCCAGCAGCTTAGGATGGATTGACGCGGGACCAAGCACAGATACGCAGTATTTT	CASSLGWIDAGPSTDTQYF
NA	TRBV6-2/TRBV6-3	many	TRBJ2-7	TGTGCCAGCAGAGACATTTCCACCTCCTACGAGCAGTACTTC	CASRDISTSYEQYF
TRBD2	TRBV12-3/TRBV12-4	NA	TRBJ2-1	TGTGCCAGCAGTAATAGCGGGAGGCCCTCCTACAATGAGCAGTTCTTC	CASSNSGRPSYNEQFF
TRBD1	TRBV3-1	many	TRBJ2-7	TGTGCCAGCAGCCAAAACAGGGGGGACGAGCAGTACTTC	CASSQNRGDEQYF
TRBD1	TRBV19	many	TRBJ2-7	TGTGCCAGCAGCCGGACAGGTAGCTCCTACGAGCAGTACTTC	CASSRTGSSYEQYF
NA	TRBV29-1	many	TRBJ1-5	TGCAGCGTTGACCTGGGGGACAATCAGCCCCAGCATTTT	CSVDLGDNQPQHF
TRBD1	TRBV25-1	NA	TRBJ1-1	TGTGCCAGCAGTGCACAGGGGGAGGGGGGGACTGAAGCTTTCTTT	CASSAQGEGGTEAFF